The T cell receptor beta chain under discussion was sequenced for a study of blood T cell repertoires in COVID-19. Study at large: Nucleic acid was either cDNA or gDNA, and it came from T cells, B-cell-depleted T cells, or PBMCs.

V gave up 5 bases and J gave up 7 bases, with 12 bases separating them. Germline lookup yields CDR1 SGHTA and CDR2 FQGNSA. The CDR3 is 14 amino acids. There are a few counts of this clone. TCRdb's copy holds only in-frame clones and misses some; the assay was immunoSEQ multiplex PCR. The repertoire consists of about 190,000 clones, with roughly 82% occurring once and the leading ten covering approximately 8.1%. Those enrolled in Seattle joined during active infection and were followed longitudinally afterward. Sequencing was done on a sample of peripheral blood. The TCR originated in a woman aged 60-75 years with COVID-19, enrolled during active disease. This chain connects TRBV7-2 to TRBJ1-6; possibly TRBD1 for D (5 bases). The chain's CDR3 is CASSPGRANSPLHF. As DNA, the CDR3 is TGTGCCAGCAGCCCCGGCAGGGCGAATTCACCCCTCCACTTT. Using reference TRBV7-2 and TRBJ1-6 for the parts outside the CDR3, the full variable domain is GAGVSQSPSNKVTEKGKDVELRCDPISGHTALYWYRQSLGQGLEFLIYFQGNSAPDKSGLPSDRFSAERTGGSVSTLTIQRTQQEDSAVYLCASSPGRANSPLHFGNGTRLTVT.